Following are 4 T cell receptor beta chains from one sample sequenced in a study of blood T cell repertoires in COVID-19. Method: immunoSEQ multiplex PCR; TCRdb's copy keeps in-frame clones and lacks some. The sample yields some 130,000 clones, 87% seen once. Sample: peripheral blood. Receptors originate from a man aged 45 to 65 with active COVID-19.

This clone was seen only once. V gene TRBV5-4 combines with J gene TRBJ2-5; D perhaps matches TRBD2 (5 bases). V was trimmed by 2 bases and J by 5 bases, leaving 19 bases between them. Germline V gene lookup returns CDR1 SGHNT and CDR2 YYREEE (reference sequence). There are 16 residues in the CDR3. This CDR3 reads CASSFSGRGDKETQYF. The CDR3 coding sequence is TGTGCCAGCAGCTTCTCGGGCCGGGGAGATAAGGAGACCCAGTACTTC. The full variable domain, with the rest looked up from reference TRBV5-4 and TRBJ2-5, is ETGVTQSPTHLIKTRGQQVTLRCSSQSGHNTVSWYQQALGQGPQFIFQYYREEENGRGNFPPRFSGLQFPNYSSELNVNALELDDSALYLCASSFSGRGDKETQYFGPGTRLLVL.

The chain uses TRBV6-5 and TRBJ2-7; a weak D match, TRBD1 (6 bases). The CDR3 length is 14 residues. The germline V gene encodes CDR1 MNHEY and CDR2 SVGAGI. Deletions cut 2 bases from V and 5 bases from J, with 13 bases between. The CDR3 region is CASSYKTGGDEQYF. The CDR3 DNA follows: TGTGCCAGCAGTTACAAGACAGGTGGGGACGAGCAGTACTTC.

A remark on this clone: This same CDR3 is encoded by further DNA sequences in the sample. CDR3: CASSKFRAGYGYTF. The CDR3 region has the DNA TGCGCCAGCAGCAAATTCCGGGCGGGCTATGGCTACACCTTC. V is TRBV21-1 and J is TRBJ1-2. TRBV21-1 is a listed pseudogene. The length of the CDR3 is 14 residues.

The V and J genes are TRBV12-3 or TRBV12-4 and TRBJ1-2; no reliable D call. This CDR3 region has 13 residues. V lost 6 bases and J 4 bases, leaving 12 bases between the germline ends. The CDR3 coding sequence is TGTGCCAGCAGCCTAGGGAGATCCTATGGCTACACCTTC. Its protein is CASSLGRSYGYTF.